This T cell receptor beta chain was documented in a study of blood T cell repertoires in COVID-19. This clone appeared once. The cohort comprised adults aged about 18 to 100 years residing in approximately 22 US areas. In assigning cohorts, the study relied on participant-reported clinical history. What the recovered Cohort 3 donors had was two negative PCRs, clearance, or symptom resolution. Methods used by the authors: Amplification of reference gene primers was used by the study to estimate nucleated cell counts. The assay was immunoSEQ multiplex PCR, and TCRdb's table has in-frame clones only and misses some. V and J calls and clone size follow that table, whereas D and trimming were derived from the DNA. The repertoire consists of roughly 250,000 clones, with about 88% occurring once and the leading ten covering 1.5% to 2%. CDR3 length equals 17 residues.

This sequence originates from a woman aged 50 to 60 who had recovered from COVID-19. The chain is built from TRBV12-2 and TRBJ1-4. TRBV12-2 is marked as a pseudogene. Source material: PBMCs or T cells enriched from blood (not recorded which). CDR3 in amino acids: CASRFLGRAGRFEKLFF. The CDR3 coding sequence is TGTGCAAGTCGCTTTCTTGGCAGGGCAGGGAGGTTTGAAAAACTGTTTTTT.